This T cell receptor (beta chain) was sequenced during a study of blood T cell repertoires in COVID-19. Measured with immunoSEQ multiplex PCR; TCRdb has only the in-frame clones, and not every one. The sample lists around 120,000 clones; more than 75% were seen once. The ends were cut back, 5 bases at V and 8 bases at J, with 21 bases in the middle. The CDR3 length is 15 residues. The germline gives CDR1 SEHNR, CDR2 FQNEAQ (reference sequence). The chain couples TRBV7-9 to TRBJ1-2, with D possibly TRBD1 on 6 matching bases. The clonotype was recovered from a woman in her seventies with acute or convalescent COVID-19. The specimen sequenced was peripheral blood. CDR3 amino acids: CASSRTVGGGEGYTF. CDR3 in DNA: TGTGCCAGCAGCCGCACTGTAGGGGGAGGGGAAGGCTACACCTTC. The whole variable domain, filled in from reference TRBV7-9 and TRBJ1-2, reads DTGVSQNPRHKITKRGQNVTFRCDPISEHNRLYWYRQTLGQGPEFLTYFQNEAQLEKSRLLSDRFSAERPKGSFSTLEIQRTEQGDSAMYLCASSRTVGGGEGYTFGSGTRLTVV.